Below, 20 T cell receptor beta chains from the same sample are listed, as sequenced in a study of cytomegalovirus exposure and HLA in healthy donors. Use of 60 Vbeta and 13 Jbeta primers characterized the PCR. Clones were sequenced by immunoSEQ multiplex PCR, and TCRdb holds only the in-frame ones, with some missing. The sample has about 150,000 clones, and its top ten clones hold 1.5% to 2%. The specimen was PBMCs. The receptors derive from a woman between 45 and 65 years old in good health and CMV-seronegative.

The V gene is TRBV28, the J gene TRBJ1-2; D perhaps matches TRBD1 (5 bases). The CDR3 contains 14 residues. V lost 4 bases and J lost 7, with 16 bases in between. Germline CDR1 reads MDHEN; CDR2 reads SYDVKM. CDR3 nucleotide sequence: TGTGCCAGCAGTTCCTATATGGGGGGGAGTGGCTACACCTTC. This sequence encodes CASSSYMGGSGYTF.

CDR3 protein: CGGGSSGNTIYF. CDR3 coding DNA: TGTGGAGGGGGAAGTTCTGGAAACACCATATATTTT. The chain has TRBV30 and TRBJ1-3; the D gene is possibly TRBD1 (6 bases). CDR1 is GTSNPN and CDR2 is SVGIG in the germline V gene (reference sequence). This CDR3 is 12 amino acids long.

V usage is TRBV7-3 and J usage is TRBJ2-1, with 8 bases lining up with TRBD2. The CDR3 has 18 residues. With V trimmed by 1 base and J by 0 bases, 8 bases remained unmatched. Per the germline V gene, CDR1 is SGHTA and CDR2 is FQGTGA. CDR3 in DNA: TGTGCCAGCAGCTTAAGAGGTCTAGCGGGCCGCTCCTACAATGAGCAGTTCTTC. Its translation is CASSLRGLAGRSYNEQFF.

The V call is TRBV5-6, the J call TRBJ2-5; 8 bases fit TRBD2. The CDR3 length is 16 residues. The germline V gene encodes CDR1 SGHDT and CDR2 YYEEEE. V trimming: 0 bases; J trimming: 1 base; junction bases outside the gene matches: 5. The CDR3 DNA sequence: TGTGCCAGCAGCTTGGGGCTAGCGGGTATCCAAGAGACCCAGTACTTC. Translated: CASSLGLAGIQETQYF.

The CDR3 region is CASSLGTSGTIEQFF. The CDR3 coding sequence is TGTGCCAGCAGTCTAGGGACTAGCGGGACGATTGAGCAGTTCTTC. The chain uses TRBV6-5 and TRBJ2-1; 13 bases fit TRBD2. CDR3 size: 15 residues. The V segment lost 5 bases and the J segment 9 bases; nucleotides outside the gene matches: 7. The germline CDR1 and CDR2 sequences are MNHEY and SVGAGI.

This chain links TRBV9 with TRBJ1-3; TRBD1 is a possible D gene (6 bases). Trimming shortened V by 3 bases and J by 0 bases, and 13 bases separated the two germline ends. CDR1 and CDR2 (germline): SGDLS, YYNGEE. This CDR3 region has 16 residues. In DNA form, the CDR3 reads TGTGCCAGCAGCGCCGATTGGACAGTCTCTGGAAACACCATATATTTT. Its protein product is CASSADWTVSGNTIYF.

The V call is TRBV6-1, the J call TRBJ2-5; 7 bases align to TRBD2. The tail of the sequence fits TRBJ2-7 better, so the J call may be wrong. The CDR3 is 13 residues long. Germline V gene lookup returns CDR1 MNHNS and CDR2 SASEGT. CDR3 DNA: TGTGCCAGCGGGGGGGACTCGCCCTACGAGCAGTACTTC. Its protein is CASGGDSPYEQYF.

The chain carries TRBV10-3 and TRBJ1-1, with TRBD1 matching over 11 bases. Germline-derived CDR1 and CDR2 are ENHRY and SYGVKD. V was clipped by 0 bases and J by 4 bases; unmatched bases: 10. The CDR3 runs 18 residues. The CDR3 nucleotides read TGTGCCATCAGTGAGTCGCAGCCAAGGACAGGGGGCCGCACTGAAGCTTTCTTT. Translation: CAISESQPRTGGRTEAFF.

CDR3 nucleotide sequence: TGCGCCAGCAGCTTGCAAGGGGCCAATGAGCAGTTCTTC. It codes for CASSLQGANEQFF. The chain recombines TRBV5-1 with TRBJ2-1; D is possibly TRBD1 (5 bases). This CDR3 is built from 13 residues. V dropped 1 base and J dropped 6 bases, with 8 bases sitting between them. The germline V gene encodes CDR1 SGHRS and CDR2 YFSETQ.

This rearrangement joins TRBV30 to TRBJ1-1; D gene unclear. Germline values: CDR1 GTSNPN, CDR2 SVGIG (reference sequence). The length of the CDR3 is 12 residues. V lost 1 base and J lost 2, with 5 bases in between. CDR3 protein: CAWSDRNTEAFF. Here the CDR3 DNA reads TGTGCCTGGAGTGACAGAAACACTGAAGCTTTCTTT.

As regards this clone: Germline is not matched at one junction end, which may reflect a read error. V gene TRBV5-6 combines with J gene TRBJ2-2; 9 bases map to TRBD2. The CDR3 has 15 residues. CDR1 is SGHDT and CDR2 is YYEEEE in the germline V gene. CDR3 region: CASGLLAGQGGELFF. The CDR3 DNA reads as TGTGCCAGCGGCTTGCTAGCGGGGCAGGGCGGGGAGCTGTTTTTT.

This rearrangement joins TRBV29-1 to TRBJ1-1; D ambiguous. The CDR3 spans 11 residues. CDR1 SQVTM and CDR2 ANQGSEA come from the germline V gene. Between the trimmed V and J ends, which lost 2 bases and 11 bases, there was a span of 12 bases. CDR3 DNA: TGCAGCGTTGAAAGCTGGGCGTGGGCTTTCTTT. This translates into CSVESWAWAFF.

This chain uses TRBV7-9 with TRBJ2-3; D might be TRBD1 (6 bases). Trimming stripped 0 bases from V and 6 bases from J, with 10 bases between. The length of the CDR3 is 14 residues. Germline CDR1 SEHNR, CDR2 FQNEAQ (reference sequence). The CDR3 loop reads CASSLAVRGDTQYF. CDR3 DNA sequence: TGTGCCAGCAGCTTAGCGGTGAGGGGGGATACGCAGTATTTT.

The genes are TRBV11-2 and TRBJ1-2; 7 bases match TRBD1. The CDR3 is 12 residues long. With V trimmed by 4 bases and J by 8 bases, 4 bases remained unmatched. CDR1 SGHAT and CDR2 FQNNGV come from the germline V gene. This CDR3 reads CASSWDSQGYTF. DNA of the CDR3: TGTGCCAGCAGCTGGGACAGTCAGGGCTACACCTTC.

DNA of the CDR3: TGCGCCAGCAGCTGGGCAGGGCGCGGAGATACGCAGTATTTT. It codes for CASSWAGRGDTQYF. V gene TRBV5-1 combines with J gene TRBJ2-3; a possible D gene is TRBD1 (5 bases). The CDR3 length is 14 residues. The ends were cut back, 3 bases at V and 5 bases at J, with 13 bases in the middle. Germline V gene data show CDR1 as SGHRS and CDR2 as YFSETQ.

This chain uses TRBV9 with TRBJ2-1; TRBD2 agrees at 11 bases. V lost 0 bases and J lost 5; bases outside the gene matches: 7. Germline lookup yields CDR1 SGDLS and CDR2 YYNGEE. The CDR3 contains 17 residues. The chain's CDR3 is CASSVEVSGGADNEQFF. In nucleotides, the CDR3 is TGTGCCAGCAGCGTAGAGGTTAGCGGGGGGGCCGACAATGAGCAGTTCTTC.

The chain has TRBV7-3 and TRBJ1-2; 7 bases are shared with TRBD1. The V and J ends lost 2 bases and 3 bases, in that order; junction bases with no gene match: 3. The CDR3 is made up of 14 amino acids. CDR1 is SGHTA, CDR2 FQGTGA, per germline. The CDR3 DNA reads TGTGCCAGCAGCTTAGAGGGGGCGGACTATGGCTACACCTTC. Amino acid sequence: CASSLEGADYGYTF.

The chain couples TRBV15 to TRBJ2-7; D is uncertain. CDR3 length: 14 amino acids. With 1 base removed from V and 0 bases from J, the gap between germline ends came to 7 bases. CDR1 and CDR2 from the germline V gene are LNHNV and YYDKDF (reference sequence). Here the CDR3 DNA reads TGTGCCACCAGCAGAGCACAGTCCTCCTACGAGCAGTACTTC. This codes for CATSRAQSSYEQYF.

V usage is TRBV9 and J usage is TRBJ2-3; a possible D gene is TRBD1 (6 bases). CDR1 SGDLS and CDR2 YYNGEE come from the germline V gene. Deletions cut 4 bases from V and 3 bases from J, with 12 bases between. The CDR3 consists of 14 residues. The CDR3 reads CASSPGQRTDTQYF. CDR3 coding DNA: TGTGCCAGCAGCCCCGGACAGCGTACAGATACGCAGTATTTT. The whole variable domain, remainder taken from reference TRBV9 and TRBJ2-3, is DSGVTQTPKHLITATGQRVTLRCSPRSGDLSVYWYQQSLDQGLQFLIQYYNGEERAKGNILERFSAQQFPDLHSELNLSSLELGDSALYFCASSPGQRTDTQYFGPGTRLTVL.

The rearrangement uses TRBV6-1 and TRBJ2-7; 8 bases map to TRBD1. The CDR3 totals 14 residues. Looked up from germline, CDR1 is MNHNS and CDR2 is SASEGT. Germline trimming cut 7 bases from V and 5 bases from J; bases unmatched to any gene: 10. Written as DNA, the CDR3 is TGTGCCAGCAACTTAGACAGGGGAGCCGACGAGCAGTACTTC. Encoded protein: CASNLDRGADEQYF.